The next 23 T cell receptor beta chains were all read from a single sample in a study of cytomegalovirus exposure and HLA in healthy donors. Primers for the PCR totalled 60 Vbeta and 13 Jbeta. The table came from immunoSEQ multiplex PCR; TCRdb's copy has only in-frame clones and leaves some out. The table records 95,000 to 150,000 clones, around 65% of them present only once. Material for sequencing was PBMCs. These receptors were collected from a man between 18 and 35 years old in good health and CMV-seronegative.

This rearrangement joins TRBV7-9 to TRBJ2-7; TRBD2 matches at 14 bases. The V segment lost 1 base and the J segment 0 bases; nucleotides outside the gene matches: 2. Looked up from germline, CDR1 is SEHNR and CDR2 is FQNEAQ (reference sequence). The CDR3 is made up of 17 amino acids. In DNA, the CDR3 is TGTGCCAGCAGCTTAGGGGGGACTAGCGGGAGCTCCTACGAGCAGTACTTC. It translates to CASSLGGTSGSSYEQYF.

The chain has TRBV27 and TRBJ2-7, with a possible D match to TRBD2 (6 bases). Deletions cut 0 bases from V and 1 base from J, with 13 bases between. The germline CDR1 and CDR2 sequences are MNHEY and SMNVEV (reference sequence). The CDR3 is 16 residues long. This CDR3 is CASSLSTGEQSYEQYF. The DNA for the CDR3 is TGTGCCAGCAGTTTATCGACGGGGGAACAGTCCTACGAGCAGTACTTC.

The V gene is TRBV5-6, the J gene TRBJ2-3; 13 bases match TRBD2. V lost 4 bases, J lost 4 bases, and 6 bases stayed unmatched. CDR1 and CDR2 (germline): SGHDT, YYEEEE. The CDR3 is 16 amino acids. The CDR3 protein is CASSLGLAGTADTQYF. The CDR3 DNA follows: TGTGCCAGCAGCCTGGGACTAGCGGGGACAGCAGATACGCAGTATTTT.

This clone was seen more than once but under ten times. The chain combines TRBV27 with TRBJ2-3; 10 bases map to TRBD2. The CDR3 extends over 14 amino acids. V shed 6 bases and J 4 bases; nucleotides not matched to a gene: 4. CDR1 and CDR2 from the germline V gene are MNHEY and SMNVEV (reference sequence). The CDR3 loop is CASSLSGGADTQYF. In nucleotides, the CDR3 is TGTGCCAGCAGCCTAAGCGGGGGGGCAGATACGCAGTATTTT.

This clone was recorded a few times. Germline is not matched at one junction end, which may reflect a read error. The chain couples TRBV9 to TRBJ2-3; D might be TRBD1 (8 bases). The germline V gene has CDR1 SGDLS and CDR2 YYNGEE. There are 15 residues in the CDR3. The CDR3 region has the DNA TGTCCCAGCAGCTTAAGACAGGGGAGGGCAGATACGCAGTATTTT. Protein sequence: CPSSLRQGRADTQYF.

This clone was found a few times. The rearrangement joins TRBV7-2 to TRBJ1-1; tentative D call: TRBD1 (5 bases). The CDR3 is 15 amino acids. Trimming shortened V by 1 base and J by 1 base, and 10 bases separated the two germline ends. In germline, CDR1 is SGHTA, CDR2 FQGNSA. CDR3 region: CASSLVAGPNTEAFF. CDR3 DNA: TGTGCCAGCAGCTTAGTTGCAGGGCCGAACACTGAAGCTTTCTTT.

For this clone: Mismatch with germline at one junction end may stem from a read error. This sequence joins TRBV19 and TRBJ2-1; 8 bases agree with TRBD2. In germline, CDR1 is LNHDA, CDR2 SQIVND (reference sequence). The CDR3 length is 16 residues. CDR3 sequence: CASSNPSGHSYNEPFF. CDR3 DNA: TGTGCCAGTAGTAATCCTAGCGGGCACTCCTACAATGAGCCGTTCTTC.

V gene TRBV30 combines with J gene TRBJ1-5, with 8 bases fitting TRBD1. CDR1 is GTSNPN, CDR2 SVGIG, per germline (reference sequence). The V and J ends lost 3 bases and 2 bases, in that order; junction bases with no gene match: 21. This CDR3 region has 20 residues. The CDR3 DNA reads TGTGCCTGGAGAGGGGGGCAGGGGGCGCCGCCGTCGAAGGGCAATCAGCCCCAGCATTTT. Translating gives CAWRGGQGAPPSKGNQPQHF.

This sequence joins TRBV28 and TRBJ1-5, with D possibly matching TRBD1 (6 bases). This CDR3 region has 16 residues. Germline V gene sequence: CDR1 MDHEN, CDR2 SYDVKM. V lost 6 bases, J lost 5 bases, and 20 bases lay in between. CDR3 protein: CASSVGGRGGDQPQHF. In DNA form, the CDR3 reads TGTGCCAGCAGCGTAGGGGGGAGGGGGGGGGATCAGCCCCAGCATTTT.

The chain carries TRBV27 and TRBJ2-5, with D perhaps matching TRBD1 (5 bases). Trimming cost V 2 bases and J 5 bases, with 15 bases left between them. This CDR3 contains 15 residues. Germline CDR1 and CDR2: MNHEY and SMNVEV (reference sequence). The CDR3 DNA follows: TGTGCCAGCAGTTTAGGGGCAGCCCGTCGGGAGACCCAGTACTTC. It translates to CASSLGAARRETQYF.

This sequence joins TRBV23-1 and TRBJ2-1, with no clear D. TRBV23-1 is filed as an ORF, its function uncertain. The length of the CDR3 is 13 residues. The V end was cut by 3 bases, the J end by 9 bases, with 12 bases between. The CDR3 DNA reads TGCGCCAGCAGTCACCCCCCCAGTTTTGAGCAGTTCTTC. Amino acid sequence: CASSHPPSFEQFF.

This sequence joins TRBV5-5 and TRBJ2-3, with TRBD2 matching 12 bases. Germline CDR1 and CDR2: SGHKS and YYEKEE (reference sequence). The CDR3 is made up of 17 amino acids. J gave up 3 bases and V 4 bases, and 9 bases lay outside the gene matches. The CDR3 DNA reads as TGTGCCAGCAGCCCCCGACTAGCGGGAGTCGTGACAGATACGCAGTATTTT. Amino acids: CASSPRLAGVVTDTQYF.

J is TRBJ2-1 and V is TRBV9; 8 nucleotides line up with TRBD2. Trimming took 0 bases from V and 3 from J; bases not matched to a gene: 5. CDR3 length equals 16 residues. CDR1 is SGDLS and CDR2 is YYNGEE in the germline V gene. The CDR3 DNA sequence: TGTGCCAGCAGCGTAGGAGCGGGAGAACTCTACAATGAGCAGTTCTTC. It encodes CASSVGAGELYNEQFF.

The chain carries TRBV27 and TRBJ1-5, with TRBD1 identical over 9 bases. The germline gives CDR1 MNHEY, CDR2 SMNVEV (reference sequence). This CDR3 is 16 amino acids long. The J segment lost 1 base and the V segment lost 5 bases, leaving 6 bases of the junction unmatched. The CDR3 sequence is CASSRRTGVSNQPQHF. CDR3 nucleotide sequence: TGTGCCAGCAGTCGTCGGACAGGGGTAAGCAATCAGCCCCAGCATTTT.

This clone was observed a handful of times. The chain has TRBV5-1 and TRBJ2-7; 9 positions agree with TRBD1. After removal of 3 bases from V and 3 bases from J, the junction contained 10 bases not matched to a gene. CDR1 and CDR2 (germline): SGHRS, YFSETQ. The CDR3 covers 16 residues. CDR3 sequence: CASSWGSTGGGYEQYF. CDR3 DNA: TGCGCCAGCAGCTGGGGGTCTACAGGGGGCGGCTACGAGCAGTACTTC.

DNA for the CDR3: TGTGCCAGCAGGGACAGGCTGACCGGGGAGCTGTTTTTT. Protein product: CASRDRLTGELFF. V and J are TRBV11-3 and TRBJ2-2; 7 bases map to TRBD1. CDR1 SGHNT and CDR2 YENEEA come from the germline V gene. V lost 6 bases, J lost 5 bases, and 3 bases stayed unmatched. The CDR3 totals 13 residues.

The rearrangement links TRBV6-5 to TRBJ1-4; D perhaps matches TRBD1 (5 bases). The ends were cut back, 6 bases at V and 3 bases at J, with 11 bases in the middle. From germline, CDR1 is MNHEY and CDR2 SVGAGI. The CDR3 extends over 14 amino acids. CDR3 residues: CASRPGVPNEKLFF. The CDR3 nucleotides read TGTGCCAGCAGACCGGGGGTGCCTAATGAAAAACTGTTTTTT.

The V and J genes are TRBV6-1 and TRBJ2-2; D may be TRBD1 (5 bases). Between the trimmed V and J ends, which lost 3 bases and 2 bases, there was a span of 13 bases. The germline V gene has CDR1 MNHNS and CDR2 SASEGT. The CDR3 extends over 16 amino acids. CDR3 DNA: TGTGCCAGCAGTGAGTTTCAGGGAACTAACACCGGGGAGCTGTTTTTT. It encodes CASSEFQGTNTGELFF.

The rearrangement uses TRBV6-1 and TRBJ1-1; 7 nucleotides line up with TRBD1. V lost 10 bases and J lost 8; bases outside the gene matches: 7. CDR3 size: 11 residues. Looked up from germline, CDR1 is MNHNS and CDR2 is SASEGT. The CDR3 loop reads CATVDREEAFF. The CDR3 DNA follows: TGTGCCACAGTAGACAGGGAGGAAGCTTTCTTT.

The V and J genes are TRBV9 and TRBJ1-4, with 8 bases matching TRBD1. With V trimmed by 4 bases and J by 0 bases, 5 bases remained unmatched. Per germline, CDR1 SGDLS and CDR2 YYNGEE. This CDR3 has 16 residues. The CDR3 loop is CASSYGQGATNEKLFF. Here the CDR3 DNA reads TGTGCCAGCAGCTACGGACAGGGCGCAACTAATGAAAAACTGTTTTTT.

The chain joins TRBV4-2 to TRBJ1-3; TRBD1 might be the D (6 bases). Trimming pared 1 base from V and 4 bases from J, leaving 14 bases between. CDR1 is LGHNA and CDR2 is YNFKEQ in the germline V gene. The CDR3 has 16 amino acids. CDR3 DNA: TGTGCCAGCAGCCAAGTTGGGGCAGGGGCAGGAAACACCATATATTTT. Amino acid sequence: CASSQVGAGAGNTIYF.

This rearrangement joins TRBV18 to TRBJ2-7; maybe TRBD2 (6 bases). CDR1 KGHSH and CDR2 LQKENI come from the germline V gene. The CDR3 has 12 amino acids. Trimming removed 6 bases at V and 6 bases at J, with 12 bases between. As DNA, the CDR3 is TGTGCCAGCTCGTCCACTAGCTCCGAGCAGTACTTC. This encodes CASSSTSSEQYF.

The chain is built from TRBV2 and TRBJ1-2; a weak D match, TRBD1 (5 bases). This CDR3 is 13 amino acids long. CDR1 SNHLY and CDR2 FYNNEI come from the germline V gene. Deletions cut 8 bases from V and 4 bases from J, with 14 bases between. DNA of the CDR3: TGTGCCAGCCTAGGGCCAGGGTTCTATGGCTACACCTTC. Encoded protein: CASLGPGFYGYTF. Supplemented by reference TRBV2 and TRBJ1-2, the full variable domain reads EPEVTQTPSHQVTQMGQEVILRCVPISNHLYFYWYRQILGQKVEFLVSFYNNEISEKSEIFDDQFSVERPDGSNFTLKIRSTKLEDSAMYFCASLGPGFYGYTFGSGTRLTVV.